Described below is a single T cell receptor beta chain sequence and its context. Its matching antigen is unknown. This PCR relied on a set of 60 Vbeta primers and 13 Jbeta primers. Clones were read by immunoSEQ multiplex PCR, and TCRdb kept only the in-frame ones, dropping some. In all, the sample yields about 160,000 clones. CDR1 and CDR2 from the germline V gene are SGHRS and YFSETQ. The CDR3 runs to 15 residues. Trimming took off 4 bases at V and 2 bases at J, with 14 bases between the two ends. This record belongs to a study of cytomegalovirus exposure and HLA in healthy donors. The study, taken as a whole, reports: Later analysis showed TCR association rates varying by HLA locus, highest for DRB1 and lowest for HLA-C.

The receptor comes from a man younger than 45 in good health and CMV-seronegative. V and J are TRBV5-1 and TRBJ2-3, with D maybe TRBD1 (6 bases). Input material: PBMCs. The CDR3 bases are TGCGCCAGCAGCACCACCGGGACATACACAGATACGCAGTATTTT. This sequence encodes CASSTTGTYTDTQYF.